Reported below is one T cell receptor beta chain. This clonotype was counted at least ten times. No per-base quality is available; no much larger clone lies one base away. Relative to germline, V is missing 4 bases and J is missing 5 bases, with 10 bases of the junction outside any gene match. Taken from the germline V gene (reference sequence), the CDR1 and CDR2 loops are SEHNR and FQNEAQ. The CDR3 numbers 16 residues from cysteine through phenylalanine. Only the CDR3 portion is preserved as DNA: 48 bases, with reading frame beginning at the first base. These data originate in a study of T cells after yellow fever vaccination (dated by TCRdb to the late 2010s). Study-wide context: Using CD3, CD45RA, CCR7 and CD95 staining, memory subsets (EM, EMRA, CM and Tscm) were sorted on a BD FACS Aria III. The SMART-Seq v4 Ultra Low Input RNA kit was used to prepare libraries from fractions with low cell numbers. Blood samples were taken at several timepoints before and after primary and secondary immunization, and bulk PBMC replicates and cell subsets were isolated. Memory subsets were sorted on days 0, 15 and 45 and at 18 months following primary vaccination, and on days 0, 15 and 45 following the 30-year booster. Two healthy male donors, one aged 18 to 30 and one aged 30 to 40 years, were included in the cohort. To follow T-cell clones before and after both primary and booster YFV17D yellow fever vaccination, bulk TCR alpha and beta repertoires underwent longitudinal sequencing. Study-level results and caveats: The secondary T-cell response was found to be weaker but faster than the primary response, with a peak reached on day 5 rather than on day 15. After the booster, most of the clones that had expanded following primary vaccination were detected again (96% of CD4 and 85% to 90% of CD8), which suggests that memory was broadly maintained. In the sorted memory subsets on day 0, nearly all vaccine-responding clonotypes were below the level of detection. Because abundant contaminating clonotypes from the bulk population could be contained in FACS-sorted repertoires, computational filtering was required. Only a couple of donors were included in the study, so the extent to which the findings can be generalized is limited. A small share of clonotypes was detected in both CD4 and CD8 compartments, with the overlap likely arising from convergent recombination.

The meaning of the sample's treatment or condition label: live attenuated yellow fever vaccine strain. A standard Ficoll-Paque protocol was used to isolate PBMCs from peripheral blood. The RNeasy Micro Kit was used to extract RNA from sorted memory subsets. TCRdb records Illumina NovaSeq 6000 as the sequencer. TCR cDNA was made using 5'RACE template switching, a step that added a universal primer site and unique molecular identifiers. Priming for cDNA synthesis came from both the TCR alpha and TCR beta constant segments. Two PCR steps were used to amplify libraries, with sample barcodes and sequencing adapters being added in the second step. Libraries were sequenced on Illumina HiSeq 2500 (2x100 bp) or NovaSeq (2x150 bp). On the authors' methods: MIGEC was used to demultiplex reads and collapse the reads into UMI consensus sequences, and MiXCR was used for V(D)J alignment. Using edgeR on replicate PBMC samples, clonotypes were called vaccine-responding if FDR was below 0.01 and the log2 fold change was above 5 up to day 15. Each bulk clonotype was labeled CD4 or CD8 based on which sequenced repertoire, CD4 or CD8, contained the clonotype at higher abundance. Clonotype frequencies in memory subsets were weighted by FACS-sorted cell numbers to estimate each clone's distribution across memory phenotypes. The public reads were run again by TCRdb, first through fastp at Q25 and then through MiXCR, and only productive beta chains were kept. Rows merge per CDR3 protein into single entries with the most common DNA and genes. The V and J calls shown here were made by TCRdb, not taken from the authors' results. The table for this sample lists about 58,000 distinct CDR3 sequences; around 6.1% of them were counted only once. The top ten clones comprise roughly 31% of the sample.

The starting material was PBMCs, either bulk or a sorted T-cell subset (CD4+, CD8+, memory, or dextramer-sorted; not recorded which), obtained on the day of the yellow fever booster vaccination. Here the chain combines TRBV7-9 and TRBJ1-5, and TRBD1 aligns with 8 junction nucleotides. This clonotype was obtained from a man younger than 35 who received the YFV17D yellow fever vaccine. The CDR3 corresponds to CASSSSTGAFDQPQHF. In nucleotide form, the sequence is TGTGCCAGCAGCTCATCGACAGGGGCTTTCGATCAGCCCCAGCATTTT.